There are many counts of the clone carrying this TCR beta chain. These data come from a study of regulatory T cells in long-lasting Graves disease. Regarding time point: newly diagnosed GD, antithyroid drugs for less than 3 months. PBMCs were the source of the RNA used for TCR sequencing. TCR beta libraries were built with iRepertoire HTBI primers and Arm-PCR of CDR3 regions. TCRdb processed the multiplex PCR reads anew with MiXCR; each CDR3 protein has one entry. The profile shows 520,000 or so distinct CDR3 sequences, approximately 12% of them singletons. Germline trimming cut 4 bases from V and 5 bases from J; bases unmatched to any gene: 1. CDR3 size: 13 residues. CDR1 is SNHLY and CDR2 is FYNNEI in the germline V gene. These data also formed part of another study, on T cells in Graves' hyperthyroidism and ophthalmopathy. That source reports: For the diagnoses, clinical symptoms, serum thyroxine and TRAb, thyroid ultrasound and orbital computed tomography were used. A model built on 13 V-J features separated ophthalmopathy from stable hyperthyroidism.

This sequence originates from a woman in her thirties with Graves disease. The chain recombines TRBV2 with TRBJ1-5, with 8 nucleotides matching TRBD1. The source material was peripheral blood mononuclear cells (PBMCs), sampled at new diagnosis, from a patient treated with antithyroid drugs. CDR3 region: CASSAGQDQPQHF. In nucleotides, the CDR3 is TGTGCCAGCAGTGCGGGACAGGATCAGCCCCAGCATTTT.